The 21 T cell receptor beta chains reported below all come from one sample, sequenced in a study of siplizumab effects on memory and regulatory T cells. The data were produced by immunoSEQ multiplex PCR, yet TCRdb's version contains in-frame clones alone and is incomplete. The table has approximately 91,000 clones, just under 95% seen once; the top ten hold roughly 20%. Source material: CD8+ T cells sorted from blood. Source of these receptors: a human donor in good health.

The CDR3 sequence is CASSWMVGASGANVLTF. The CDR3 DNA reads TGTGCCAGTAGCTGGATGGTAGGGGCCTCTGGGGCCAACGTCCTGACTTTC. This rearrangement joins TRBV19 to TRBJ2-6, with a tentative D call TRBD1 (5 bases). The CDR3 is 17 amino acids. Germline V gene lookup returns CDR1 LNHDA and CDR2 SQIVND (reference sequence). V dropped 6 bases and J dropped 0 bases, with 15 bases sitting between them.

The chain links TRBV7-2 to TRBJ2-3; no clear D. CDR3 size: 13 residues. CDR1 is SGHTA and CDR2 is FQGNSA in the germline V gene. V lost 6 bases, J lost 6 bases, and 13 bases lay in between. The CDR3 region is CASRVTGSDTQYF. The DNA for the CDR3 is TGTGCCAGCAGAGTTACCGGGTCCGATACGCAGTATTTT.

The rearrangement links TRBV4-1 to TRBJ1-5; a possible D gene is TRBD1 (5 bases). The CDR3 loop spans 16 amino acids. Trimming stripped 1 base from V and 0 bases from J, with 10 bases between. Germline V gene lookup returns CDR1 MGHRA and CDR2 YSYEKL. The CDR3 DNA follows: TGCGCCAGCAGCCAAGCTTGGGGGAATAGCAATCAGCCCCAGCATTTT. Protein product: CASSQAWGNSNQPQHF.

The DNA of the CDR3 is TGTGCCAGCAGCCCAAAACCGGCGGCGGGAGGGTCCTACGAGCAGTACTTC. It yields the protein CASSPKPAAGGSYEQYF. The chain recombines TRBV7-8 with TRBJ2-7; TRBD2 aligns across 9 bases. V was pared by 5 bases and J by 1 base, with 12 bases of the junction left unmatched. The CDR3 is 17 amino acids. CDR1 and CDR2 (germline): SGHVS, FQNEAQ. Together with reference TRBV7-8 and TRBJ2-7, the CDR3 gives the full variable domain: GAGVSQSPRYKVAKRGQDVALRCDPISGHVSLFWYQQALGQGPEFLTYFQNEAQLDKSGLPSDRFFAERPEGSVSTLKIQRTQQEDSAVYLCASSPKPAAGGSYEQYFGPGTRLTVT.

This clone was counted between two and nine times. V and J are TRBV27 and TRBJ2-7, with TRBD1 matching over 7 bases. Germline V CDR1 and CDR2: MNHEY, SMNVEV (reference sequence). V lost 8 bases to trimming and J lost 6 bases; unmatched junction nucleotides: 7. The CDR3 sequence is 12 residues long. In DNA, the CDR3 is TGTGCCAGCTCAAGGACAGGCGGCGAGCAGTACTTC. It specifies CASSRTGGEQYF.

The chain has TRBV28 and TRBJ2-2; TRBD1 is a possible D gene (5 bases). This CDR3 region has 13 residues. V gave up 2 bases and J gave up 6 bases, with 7 bases separating them. Germline V gene lookup returns CDR1 MDHEN and CDR2 SYDVKM. The CDR3, as DNA: TGTGCCAGCAGTTTAGGCAGGGCCGGGGAGCTGTTTTTT. It specifies CASSLGRAGELFF.

The chain has TRBV6-5 and TRBJ2-2; unclear D gene. The germline V and J ends were trimmed by 6 bases and 8 bases, with 13 bases remaining between them. The CDR3 has 13 residues. CDR1 and CDR2 from the germline V gene are MNHEY and SVGAGI. CDR3 amino acids: CASSQLNSGELFF. The DNA for the CDR3 is TGTGCCAGCAGCCAACTTAACTCTGGGGAGCTGTTTTTT.

This chain joins TRBV4-1 and TRBJ2-2; tentative D call: TRBD2 (6 bases). The length of the CDR3 is 15 residues. V was cut by 1 base and J by 7 bases, with 13 bases left in between. Germline CDR1 is MGHRA and CDR2 is YSYEKL. The CDR3 bases are TGCGCCAGCAGCCAAGGGGCGGGGTTGGTCGGGGAGCTGTTTTTT. This gives the protein CASSQGAGLVGELFF.

V gene TRBV9 combines with J gene TRBJ1-2; possibly TRBD1 for D (6 bases). The germline gives CDR1 SGDLS, CDR2 YYNGEE. Trimming stripped 3 bases from V and 2 bases from J, with 11 bases between. The CDR3 has 14 amino acids. CDR3 nucleotides: TGTGCCAGCAGCGCCGGAGGGGGGAACTATGGCTACACCTTC. Encoded protein: CASSAGGGNYGYTF.

The chain recombines TRBV7-6 with TRBJ2-7, with TRBD1 matching 7 bases. The V gene's germline CDR1 is SGHVS and CDR2 FNYEAQ. CDR3 length: 15 amino acids. The junction had 9 bases not matched to a gene; V was cut back by 5 bases and J by 2 bases. The CDR3 DNA reads TGTGCCAGCAGCCTCGGACAGGTAAACCCCTACGAGCAGTACTTC. As protein: CASSLGQVNPYEQYF.

This chain connects TRBV9 to TRBJ2-1; D unclear. The germline V gene has CDR1 SGDLS and CDR2 YYNGEE. The CDR3 sequence is 14 residues long. The germline V and J ends were trimmed by 1 base and 4 bases, with 9 bases remaining between them. CDR3 nucleotide sequence: TGTGCCAGCAGCGTAAAAGTAACATACAATGAGCAGTTCTTC. Translation gives CASSVKVTYNEQFF.

CDR3 in DNA: TGTGCCAGCAGTGAAGAGCGGGAGGGCCAGGATGAGCAGTTCTTC. Protein sequence: CASSEEREGQDEQFF. The rearrangement joins TRBV2 to TRBJ2-1, with 10 bases lining up with TRBD2. This CDR3 is 15 amino acids long. V lost 1 base to trimming and J lost 8 bases; unmatched junction nucleotides: 5. Germline CDR1 reads SNHLY; CDR2 reads FYNNEI.

V and J are TRBV13 and TRBJ2-3, with 9 bases lining up with TRBD2. There are 17 residues in the CDR3. CDR1 is PRHDT and CDR2 is FYEKMQ in the germline V gene (reference sequence). With V trimmed by 5 bases and J by 5 bases, 14 bases remained unmatched. CDR3 loop: CASSQNRLAAGRDTQYF. CDR3 DNA: TGTGCCAGCAGCCAAAACCGACTAGCGGCTGGCAGAGATACGCAGTATTTT. The full variable domain, in which reference TRBV13 and TRBJ2-3 provide the parts outside the CDR3, is AAGVIQSPRHLIKEKRETATLKCYPIPRHDTVYWYQQGPGQDPQFLISFYEKMQSDKGSIPDRFSAQQFSDYHSELNMSSLELGDSALYFCASSQNRLAAGRDTQYFGPGTRLTVL.

This sequence joins TRBV10-2 and TRBJ2-5; D is undetermined. Looked up from germline, CDR1 is WSHSY and CDR2 is SAAADI. The CDR3 loop spans 13 amino acids. The ends were cut back, 4 bases at V and 0 bases at J, with 6 bases in the middle. The CDR3 bases are TGCGCCAGCAGTGGGCACAACCAAGAGACCCAGTACTTC. Its protein product is CASSGHNQETQYF.

The chain couples TRBV4-1 to TRBJ2-5, with D possibly matching TRBD1 (6 bases). This CDR3 has 14 amino acids. The germline CDR1 and CDR2 sequences are MGHRA and YSYEKL. Trimming cost V 1 base and J 5 bases, with 11 bases left between them. CDR3 protein: CASSQVGGDETQYF. The CDR3 region has the DNA TGCGCCAGCAGCCAAGTAGGGGGAGACGAGACCCAGTACTTC.

The V call is TRBV11-3, the J call TRBJ2-1; 9 bases are shared with TRBD2. V trimming: 1 base; J trimming: 4 bases; junction bases outside the gene matches: 8. This CDR3 comprises 17 residues. Germline V gene lookup returns CDR1 SGHNT and CDR2 YENEEA. CDR3 coding DNA: TGTGCCAGCAGCTTAGTAAGTGGGACTAGCAGTTACAATGAGCAGTTCTTC. This encodes CASSLVSGTSSYNEQFF.

This clone has just one count. The chain carries TRBV27 and TRBJ2-3; 8 nucleotides line up with TRBD2. The CDR3 consists of 14 residues. V shed 10 bases, J shed 2 bases, and the junction held 8 bases outside the gene matches. Germline CDR1 is MNHEY and CDR2 is SMNVEV (reference sequence). The CDR3 region has the DNA TGTGCCATGGCGGGAGGCCAGACCACAGATACGCAGTATTTT. This encodes CAMAGGQTTDTQYF.

The chain uses TRBV4-1 and TRBJ1-5; a weak D match, TRBD1 (5 bases). V lost 1 base to trimming and J lost 4 bases, with 11 bases between them. The CDR3 extends over 15 amino acids. Per the germline V gene, CDR1 is MGHRA and CDR2 is YSYEKL. In DNA form, the CDR3 reads TGCGCCAGCAGCCAAGCCCCTGGGGGAAATCAGCCCCAGCATTTT. Translated, it gives CASSQAPGGNQPQHF.

The rearrangement uses TRBV28 and TRBJ2-3; a weak D match, TRBD2 (5 bases). This CDR3 spans 14 amino acids. V lost 2 bases and J 5 bases, leaving 11 bases between the germline ends. The germline CDR1 and CDR2 sequences are MDHEN and SYDVKM. The CDR3 DNA is TGTGCCAGCAGTTTAAGGGAGCGTATAGATACGCAGTATTTT. It codes for CASSLRERIDTQYF.

V gene TRBV28 combines with J gene TRBJ1-5, with 8 positions matching TRBD1. Germline V lookup: CDR1 MDHEN, CDR2 SYDVKM. The CDR3 extends over 15 amino acids. V lost 6 bases, J lost 4 bases, and 8 bases stayed unmatched. CDR3 sequence (DNA): TGTGCCAGCAGCTCCCCGGGACAGGAAAATCAGCCCCAGCATTTT. Its translation: CASSSPGQENQPQHF.

This clone showed up just a few times. V and J are TRBV30 and TRBJ1-5, with D unresolved. The CDR3 has 13 residues. The germline V and J ends were trimmed by 0 bases and 7 bases, with 10 bases remaining between them. The germline gives CDR1 GTSNPN, CDR2 SVGIG (reference sequence). The CDR3 is CAWSVLEGQPQHF. CDR3 coding DNA: TGTGCCTGGAGTGTACTAGAGGGACAGCCCCAGCATTTT. Full variable domain (rest looked up from reference TRBV30 and TRBJ1-5): SQTIHQWPATLVQPVGSPLSLECTVEGTSNPNLYWYRQAAGRGLQLLFYSVGIGQISSEVPQNLSASRPQDRQFILSSKKLLLSDSGFYLCAWSVLEGQPQHFGDGTRLSIL.